Only a few counts were recorded for the clone carrying this T cell receptor beta chain. The data stem from a study of cytomegalovirus exposure and HLA in healthy donors. The CDR3 is made up of 15 amino acids. With V trimmed by 4 bases and J by 4 bases, 6 bases remained unmatched. Germline lookup yields CDR1 MNHEY and CDR2 SMNVEV (reference sequence). The table came from immunoSEQ multiplex PCR; TCRdb's copy has only in-frame clones and leaves some out. Of 150,000 to 250,000 clones in the sample, about 81% were seen once. The rearrangement uses TRBV27 and TRBJ1-4; the match to TRBD1 covers 7 bases. The receptor was derived from a woman in her 30s in good health and CMV-seronegative. Material for sequencing was PBMCs. The CDR3 DNA reads as TGTGCCAGCAGTTCTAACAGGGGCCTTAATGAAAAACTGTTTTTT. Protein: CASSSNRGLNEKLFF.